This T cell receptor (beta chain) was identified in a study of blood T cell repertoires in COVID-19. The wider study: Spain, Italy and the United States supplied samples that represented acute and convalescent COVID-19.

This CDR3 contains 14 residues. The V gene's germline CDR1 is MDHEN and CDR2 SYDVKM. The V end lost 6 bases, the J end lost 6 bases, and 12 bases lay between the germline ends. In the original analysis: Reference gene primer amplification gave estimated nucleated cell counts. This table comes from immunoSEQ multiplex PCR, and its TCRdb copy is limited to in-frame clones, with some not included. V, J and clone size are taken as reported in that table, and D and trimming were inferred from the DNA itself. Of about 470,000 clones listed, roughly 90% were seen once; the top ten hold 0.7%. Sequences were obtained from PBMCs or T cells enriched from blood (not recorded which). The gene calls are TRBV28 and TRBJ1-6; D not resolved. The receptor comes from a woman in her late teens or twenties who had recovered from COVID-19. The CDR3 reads CASRVRVVNSPLHF. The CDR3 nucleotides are TGTGCCAGCAGGGTCCGGGTCGTTAATTCACCCCTCCACTTT.